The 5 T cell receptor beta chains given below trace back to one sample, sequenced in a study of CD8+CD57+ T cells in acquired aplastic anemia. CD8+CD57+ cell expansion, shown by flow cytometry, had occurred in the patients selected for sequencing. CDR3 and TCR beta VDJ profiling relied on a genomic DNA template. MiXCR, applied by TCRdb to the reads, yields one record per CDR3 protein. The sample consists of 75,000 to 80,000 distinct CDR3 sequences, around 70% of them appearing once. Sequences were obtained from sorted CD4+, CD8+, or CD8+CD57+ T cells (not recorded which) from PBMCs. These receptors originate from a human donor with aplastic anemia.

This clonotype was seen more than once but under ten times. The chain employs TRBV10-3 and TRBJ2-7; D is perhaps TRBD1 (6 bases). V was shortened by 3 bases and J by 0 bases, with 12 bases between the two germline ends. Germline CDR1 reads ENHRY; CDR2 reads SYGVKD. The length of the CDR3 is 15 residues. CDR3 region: CAISDARGFSYEQYF. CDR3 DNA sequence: TGTGCCATCAGTGATGCCAGGGGATTCTCCTACGAGCAGTACTTC.

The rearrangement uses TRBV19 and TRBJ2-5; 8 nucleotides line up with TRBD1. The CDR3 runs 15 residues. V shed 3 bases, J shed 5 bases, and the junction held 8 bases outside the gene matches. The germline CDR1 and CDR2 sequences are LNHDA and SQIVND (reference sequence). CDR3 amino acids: CASSMGAGGRETQYF. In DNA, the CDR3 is TGTGCCAGTAGTATGGGGGCAGGGGGCCGGGAGACCCAGTACTTC. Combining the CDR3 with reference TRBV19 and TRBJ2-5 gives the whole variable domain DGGITQSPKYLFRKEGQNVTLSCEQNLNHDAMYWYRQDPGQGLRLIYYSQIVNDFQKGDIAEGYSVSREKKESFPLTVTSAQKNPTAFYLCASSMGAGGRETQYFGPGTRLLVL.

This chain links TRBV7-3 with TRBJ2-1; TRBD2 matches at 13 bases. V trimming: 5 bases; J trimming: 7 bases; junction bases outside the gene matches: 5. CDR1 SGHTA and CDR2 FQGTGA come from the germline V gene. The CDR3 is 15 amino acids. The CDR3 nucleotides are TGTGCCAGCAGCACTGGACTAGCGGGAGCTAATGAGCAGTTCTTC. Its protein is CASSTGLAGANEQFF.

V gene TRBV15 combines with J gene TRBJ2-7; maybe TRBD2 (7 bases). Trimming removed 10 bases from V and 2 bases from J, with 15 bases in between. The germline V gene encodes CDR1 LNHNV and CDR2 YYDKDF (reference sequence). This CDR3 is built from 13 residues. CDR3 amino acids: CAIGRGGTYEQYF. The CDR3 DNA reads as TGTGCCATCGGACGCGGGGGCACCTACGAGCAGTACTTC.

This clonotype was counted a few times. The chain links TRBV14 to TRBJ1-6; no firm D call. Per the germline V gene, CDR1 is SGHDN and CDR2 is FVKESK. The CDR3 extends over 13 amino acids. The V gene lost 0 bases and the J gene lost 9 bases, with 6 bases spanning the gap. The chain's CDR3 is CASSQDTSSPLHF. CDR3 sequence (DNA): TGTGCCAGCAGCCAAGATACGAGTTCACCCCTCCACTTT.